This entry features one TCR beta chain sequence. Its target is unknown. Assay used: immunoSEQ multiplex PCR; TCRdb lists only in-frame clones, some missing. The sample records around 140,000 clones, about nine tenths being singletons. These data belong to a study of Ad26.COV2.S vaccination and SARS-CoV-2 variants. With 5 bases removed from V and 5 bases from J, the gap between germline ends came to 18 bases. Germline-derived CDR1 and CDR2 are MNHEY and SVGEGT. This CDR3 comprises 15 residues. Whole-study results and caveats: Reportedly, after vaccination the spike-specific CD8+ and CD4+ T cell responses displayed substantial breadth. Possible underestimation of total T cell responses by the TCR breadth and depth analyses was noted. Vaccinees and placebo recipients showed similar non-spike TCR breadth.

This TCR derives from a human donor who had recovered from COVID-19. The chain employs TRBV6-2 or TRBV6-3 and TRBJ1-1; maybe TRBD1 (5 bases). This specimen consisted of peripheral blood, obtained after recovery from COVID-19. The CDR3 loop is CASSKGPLTGTEAFF. The CDR3 region has the DNA TGTGCCAGCAGTAAGGGACCGCTCACGGGGACTGAAGCTTTCTTT.